A single T cell receptor beta chain is shown here with its context. Its specificity is unknown. The Oncomine TCR Beta short-read assay sequenced DNA from cultured CD4+ T cells. CD4+ T cells were cultured, and genomic DNA was extracted from them. TCRdb processed the PCR reads anew with MiXCR; each CDR3 protein has one entry. In the table there are approximately 6,400 distinct CDR3 sequences, around two thirds of which are singletons. The data belong to a study of vaccination and CD4 T cells after COVID-19. The CDR3 loop spans 15 amino acids. From germline, CDR1 is MNHEY and CDR2 SVGEGT. With 6 bases removed from V and 3 bases from J, the gap between germline ends came to 15 bases. As for treatment: approximately 9-day PBMC culture with coronavirus spike peptide pools or control peptides (ViraFEST assay).

This TCR derives from a human donor who had recovered from COVID-19. This chain uses TRBV6-2 or TRBV6-3 with TRBJ1-5; a possible D gene is TRBD1 (5 bases). Sequencing input: CD4+ T cells from blood, cultured in vitro. The CDR3 here is CASSLTTELNQPQHF. The CDR3 nucleotides are TGTGCCAGCAGCCTTACGACAGAGCTCAATCAGCCCCAGCATTTT.